This T cell receptor beta chain derives from a study of shared clonotypes between healthy human individuals. Study details: The plates for each donor numbered three CD4 naive, three CD4 memory, two CD8 naive and one CD8 memory. Findings of the study overall: Represented diversity, genetic and exposure-history alike, was limited by few donors. On the whole, naive subsets had larger estimated richness than memory subsets had.

TCRdb keeps only in-frame clones here, not all; method: immunoSEQ multiplex PCR. The table shows some 2,000,000 clones, with roughly 94% occurring only once. V lost 3 bases, J lost 0 bases, and 15 bases lay in between. The CDR3 length is 16 residues. CDR1 MNHEY and CDR2 SMNVEV come from the germline V gene (reference sequence). Investigators divided CD4+ cells into CD45RA+ naive and CD45RA-negative memory subsets. Notes on this clone: Its antigen is not identified.

Specimen: naive CD4+ T cells sorted from blood. Subset: CD45RA+ positively selected. The V and J genes are TRBV27 and TRBJ2-7, with D possibly TRBD1 on 6 matching bases. This clonotype was obtained from a man aged 18 to 30 in good health. The CDR3 DNA is TGTGCCAGCAGTTTGGGTAGGACAGTAAGCTCCTACGAGCAGTACTTC. It encodes CASSLGRTVSSYEQYF.